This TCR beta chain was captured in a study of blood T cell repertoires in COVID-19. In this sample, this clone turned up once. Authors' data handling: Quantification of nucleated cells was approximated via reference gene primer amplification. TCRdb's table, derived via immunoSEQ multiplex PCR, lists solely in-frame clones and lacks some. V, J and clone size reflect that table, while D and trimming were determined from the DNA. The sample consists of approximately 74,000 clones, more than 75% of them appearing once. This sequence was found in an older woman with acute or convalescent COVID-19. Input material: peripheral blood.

Here the CDR3 reads CASSPTVGTEAFF. Here the CDR3 DNA reads TGTGCCAGCAGCCCTACAGTGGGCACTGAAGCTTTCTTT. This chain uses TRBV5-4 with TRBJ1-1; D unclear. Germline CDR1 is SGHNT and CDR2 is YYREEE (reference sequence). The V end lost 4 bases, the J end lost 4 bases, and 11 bases lay between the germline ends. CDR3 length: 13 amino acids.